Given below is one T cell receptor beta chain in context. Sequencing was performed with immunoSEQ multiplex PCR; in TCRdb, only in-frame clones are kept and a portion is missing. The table has some 31,000 clones, about 88% seen once. This sample stems from a study of blood T cell repertoires in COVID-19. Trimming stripped 6 bases from V and 11 bases from J, with 16 bases between. CDR1 and CDR2 from the germline V gene are MNHEY and SVGAGI. This CDR3 comprises 12 residues. V usage is TRBV6-5 and J usage is TRBJ1-1, with a weak D call TRBD1 (5 bases). The receptor was derived from a human donor with active COVID-19. The donor label of this sample is uncertain. The sequenced sample consisted of peripheral blood. The CDR3 bases are TGTGCCAGCAGCCCACTGGGGGGGATGGCTTTCTTT. The encoded protein is CASSPLGGMAFF.